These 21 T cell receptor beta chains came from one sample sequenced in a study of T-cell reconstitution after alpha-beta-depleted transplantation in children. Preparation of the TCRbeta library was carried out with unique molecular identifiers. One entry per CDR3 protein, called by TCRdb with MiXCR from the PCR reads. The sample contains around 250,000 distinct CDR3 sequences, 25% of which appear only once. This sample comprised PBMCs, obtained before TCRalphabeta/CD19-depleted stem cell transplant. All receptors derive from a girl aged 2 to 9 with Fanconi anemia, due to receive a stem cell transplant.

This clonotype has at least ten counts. The CDR3 reads CASSPLTRELFF. The CDR3 DNA is TGTGCCAGCAGCCCTTTGACGAGGGAGCTGTTTTTT. The rearrangement links TRBV7-2 to TRBJ2-2; D is uncertain. V lost 5 bases, J lost 9 bases, and 10 bases lay in between. Germline V lookup: CDR1 SGHTA, CDR2 FQGNSA. There are 12 residues in the CDR3. The full variable domain, in which reference TRBV7-2 and TRBJ2-2 provide the parts outside the CDR3, is GAGVSQSPSNKVTEKGKDVELRCDPISGHTALYWYRQSLGQGLEFLIYFQGNSAPDKSGLPSDRFSAERTGGSVSTLTIQRTQQEDSAVYLCASSPLTRELFFGEGSRLTVL.

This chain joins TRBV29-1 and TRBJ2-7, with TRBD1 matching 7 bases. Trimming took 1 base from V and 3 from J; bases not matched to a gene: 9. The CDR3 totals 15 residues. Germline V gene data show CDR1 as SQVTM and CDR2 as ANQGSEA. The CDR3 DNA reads TGCAGCGTTGAAGTTGAGGGGGCTAATCGCTACGAGCAGTACTTC. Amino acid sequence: CSVEVEGANRYEQYF.

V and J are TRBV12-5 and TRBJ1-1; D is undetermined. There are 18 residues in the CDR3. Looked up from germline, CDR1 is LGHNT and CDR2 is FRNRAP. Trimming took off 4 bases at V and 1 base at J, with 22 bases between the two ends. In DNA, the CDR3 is TGTGCTAGTGGTTGGGGAGGCGGCCGTCCTACTGAGAACACTGAAGCTTTCTTT. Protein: CASGWGGGRPTENTEAFF.

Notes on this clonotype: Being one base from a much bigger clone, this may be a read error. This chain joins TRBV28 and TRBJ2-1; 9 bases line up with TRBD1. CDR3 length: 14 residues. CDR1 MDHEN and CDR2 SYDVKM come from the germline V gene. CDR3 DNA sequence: TGTACCAGCAGTAGGACAGGGGCGTACAATGAGCAGTTCTTC. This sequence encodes CTSSRTGAYNEQFF.

For the CDR3, the DNA is TGCAGTGCTAGAGATTTTCTAGCGTCGGATGAGCAGTTCTTC. This sequence encodes CSARDFLASDEQFF. The chain is built from TRBV20-1 and TRBJ2-1; D is possibly TRBD2 (6 bases). Germline-derived CDR1 and CDR2 are DFQATT and SNEGSKA (reference sequence). The CDR3 length is 14 residues. V was shortened by 0 bases and J by 8 bases, with 14 bases between the two germline ends.

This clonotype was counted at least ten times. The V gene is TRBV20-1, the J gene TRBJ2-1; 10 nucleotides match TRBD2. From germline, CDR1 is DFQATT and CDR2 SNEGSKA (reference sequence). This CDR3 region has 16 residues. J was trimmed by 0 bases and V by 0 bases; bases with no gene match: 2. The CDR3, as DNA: TGCAGTGCTAGAGATGTAGCGGGGGGCTCCTACAATGAGCAGTTCTTC. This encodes CSARDVAGGSYNEQFF.

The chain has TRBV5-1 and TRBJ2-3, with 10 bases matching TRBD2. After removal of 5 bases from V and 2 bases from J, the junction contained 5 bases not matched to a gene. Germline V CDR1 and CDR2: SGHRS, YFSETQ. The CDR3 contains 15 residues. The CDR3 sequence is CASSIGLAATDTQYF. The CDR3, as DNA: TGCGCCAGCAGTATCGGACTAGCGGCCACAGATACGCAGTATTTT.

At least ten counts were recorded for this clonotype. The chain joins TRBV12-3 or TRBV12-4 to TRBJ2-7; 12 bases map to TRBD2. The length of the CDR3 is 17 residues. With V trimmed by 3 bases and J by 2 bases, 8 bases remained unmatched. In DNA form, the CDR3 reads TGTGCCAGCAGTTTTGCTAGCGGGGGGGCGGATCCCTACGAGCAGTACTTC. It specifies CASSFASGGADPYEQYF.

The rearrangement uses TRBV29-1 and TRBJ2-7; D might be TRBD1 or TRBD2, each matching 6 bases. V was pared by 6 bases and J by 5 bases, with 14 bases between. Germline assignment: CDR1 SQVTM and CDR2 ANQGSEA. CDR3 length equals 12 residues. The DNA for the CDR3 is TGCAGCGTGTCCCCCGGGGGCAACGAGCAGTACTTC. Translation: CSVSPGGNEQYF.

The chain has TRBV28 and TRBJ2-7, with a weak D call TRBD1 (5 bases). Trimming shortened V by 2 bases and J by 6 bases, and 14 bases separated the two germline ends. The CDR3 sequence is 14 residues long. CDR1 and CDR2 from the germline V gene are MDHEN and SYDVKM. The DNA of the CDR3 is TGTGCCAGCAGTTTAGTACAGGCCTCGGGCGAGCAGTACTTC. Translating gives CASSLVQASGEQYF.

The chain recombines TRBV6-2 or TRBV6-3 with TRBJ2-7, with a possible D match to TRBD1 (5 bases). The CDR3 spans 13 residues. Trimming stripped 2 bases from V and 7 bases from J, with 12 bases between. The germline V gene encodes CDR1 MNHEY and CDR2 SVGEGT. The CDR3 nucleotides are TGTGCCAGCAGTTACCTCGGCAGGGCAGAGCAGTACTTC. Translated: CASSYLGRAEQYF.

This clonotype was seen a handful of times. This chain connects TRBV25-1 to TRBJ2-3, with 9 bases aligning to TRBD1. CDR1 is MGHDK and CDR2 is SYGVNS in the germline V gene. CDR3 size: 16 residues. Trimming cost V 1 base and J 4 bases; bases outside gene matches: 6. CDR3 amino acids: CASSEWTGVKADTQYF. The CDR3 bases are TGTGCCAGCAGTGAATGGACAGGGGTTAAGGCAGATACGCAGTATTTT. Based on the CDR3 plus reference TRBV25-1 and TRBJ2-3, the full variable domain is EADIYQTPRYLVIGTGKKITLECSQTMGHDKMYWYQQDPGMELHLIHYSYGVNSTEKGDLSSESTVSRIRTEHFPLTLESARPSHTSQYLCASSEWTGVKADTQYFGPGTRLTVL.

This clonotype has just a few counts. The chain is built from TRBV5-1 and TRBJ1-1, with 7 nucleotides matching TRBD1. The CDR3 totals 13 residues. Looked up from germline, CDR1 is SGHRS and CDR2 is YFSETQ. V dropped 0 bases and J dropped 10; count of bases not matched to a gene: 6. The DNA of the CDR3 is TGCGCCAGCAGCTTGGAGACAGGGCTGCGAGCTTTCTTT. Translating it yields CASSLETGLRAFF. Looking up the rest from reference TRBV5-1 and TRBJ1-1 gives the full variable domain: KAGVTQTPRYLIKTRGQQVTLSCSPISGHRSVSWYQQTPGQGLQFLFEYFSETQRNKGNFPGRFSGRQFSNSRSEMNVSTLELGDSALYLCASSLETGLRAFFGQGTRLTVV.

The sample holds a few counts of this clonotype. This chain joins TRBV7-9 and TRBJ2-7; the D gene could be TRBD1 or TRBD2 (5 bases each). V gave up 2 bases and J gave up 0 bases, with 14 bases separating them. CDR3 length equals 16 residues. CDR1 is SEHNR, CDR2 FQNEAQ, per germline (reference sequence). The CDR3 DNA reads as TGTGCCAGCAGCTTAATGGACCGGGACCACTCCTACGAGCAGTACTTC. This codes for CASSLMDRDHSYEQYF.

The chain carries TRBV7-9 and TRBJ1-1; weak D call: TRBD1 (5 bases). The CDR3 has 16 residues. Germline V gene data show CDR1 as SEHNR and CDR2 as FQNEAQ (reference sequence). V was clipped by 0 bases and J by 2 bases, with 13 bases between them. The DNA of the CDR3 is TGTGCCAGCAGCTTAGCCCGAGACAGACCTAACACTGAAGCTTTCTTT. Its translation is CASSLARDRPNTEAFF. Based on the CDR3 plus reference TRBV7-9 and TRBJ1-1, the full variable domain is DTGVSQNPRHKITKRGQNVTFRCDPISEHNRLYWYRQTLGQGPEFLTYFQNEAQLEKSRLLSDRFSAERPKGSFSTLEIQRTEQGDSAMYLCASSLARDRPNTEAFFGQGTRLTVV.

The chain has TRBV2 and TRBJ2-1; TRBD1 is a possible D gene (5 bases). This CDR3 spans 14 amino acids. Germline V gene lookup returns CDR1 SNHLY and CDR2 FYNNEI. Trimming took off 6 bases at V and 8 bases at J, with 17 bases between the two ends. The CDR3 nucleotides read TGTGCCAGCAGCCGATCTCTAGGGGTCCATGAGCAGTTCTTC. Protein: CASSRSLGVHEQFF.

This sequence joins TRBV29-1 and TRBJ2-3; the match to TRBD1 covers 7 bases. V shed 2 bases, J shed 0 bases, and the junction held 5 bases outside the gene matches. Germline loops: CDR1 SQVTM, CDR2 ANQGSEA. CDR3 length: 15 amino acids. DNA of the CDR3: TGCAGCGTTGAAACCGGGACAGCTAGCACAGATACGCAGTATTTT. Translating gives CSVETGTASTDTQYF.

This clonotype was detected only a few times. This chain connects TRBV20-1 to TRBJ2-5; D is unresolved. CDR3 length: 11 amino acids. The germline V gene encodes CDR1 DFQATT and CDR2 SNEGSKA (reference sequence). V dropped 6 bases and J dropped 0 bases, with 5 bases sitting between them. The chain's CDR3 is CSAPHQETQYF. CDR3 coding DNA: TGCAGTGCCCCGCACCAAGAGACCCAGTACTTC.

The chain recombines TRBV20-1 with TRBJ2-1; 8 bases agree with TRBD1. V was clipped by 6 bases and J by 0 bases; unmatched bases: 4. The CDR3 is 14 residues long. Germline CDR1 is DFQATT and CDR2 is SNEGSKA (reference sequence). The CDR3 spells CSAGQGISYNEQFF. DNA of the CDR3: TGCAGTGCAGGACAGGGAATCTCCTACAATGAGCAGTTCTTC.

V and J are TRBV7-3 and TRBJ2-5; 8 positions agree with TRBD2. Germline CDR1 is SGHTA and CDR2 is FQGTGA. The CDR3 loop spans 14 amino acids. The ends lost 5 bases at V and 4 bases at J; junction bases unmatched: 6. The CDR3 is CASSTSGGLETQYF. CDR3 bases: TGTGCCAGCAGCACCTCGGGGGGGCTAGAGACCCAGTACTTC.

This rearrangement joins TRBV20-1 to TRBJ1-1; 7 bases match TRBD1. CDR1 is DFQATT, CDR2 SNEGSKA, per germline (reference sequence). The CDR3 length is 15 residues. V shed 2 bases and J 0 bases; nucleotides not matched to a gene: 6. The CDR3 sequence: CSARLRGQMNTEAFF. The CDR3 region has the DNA TGCAGTGCTAGACTTAGGGGGCAAATGAACACTGAAGCTTTCTTT.